The 10 T cell receptor beta chains given below trace back to one sample, sequenced in a study of blood T cell repertoires in COVID-19. The method was immunoSEQ multiplex PCR; TCRdb's version includes in-frame clones alone and lacks a portion of them. The profile covers fewer than 600,000 clones, with about 88% appearing a single time and about 1% taken by the ten largest. Input material: peripheral blood. The receptors shown here come from a man younger than 30 with COVID-19, enrolled during active disease.

V gene TRBV30 combines with J gene TRBJ2-5; a possible D gene is TRBD2 (6 bases). The CDR3 is 14 residues long. V was clipped by 2 bases and J by 1 base, with 11 bases between them. Germline values: CDR1 GTSNPN, CDR2 SVGIG (reference sequence). CDR3 region: CAWSPGGVQETQYF. The CDR3 bases are TGTGCCTGGAGTCCCGGGGGAGTCCAAGAGACCCAGTACTTC.

This clone was seen a single time. The CDR3 sequence: CASSRVTGGAFF. The CDR3 bases are TGTGCCAGCAGCCGCGTAACAGGGGGAGCTTTCTTT. The J gene is TRBJ1-1, the V gene TRBV5-6; TRBD1 agrees at 8 bases. There are 12 residues in the CDR3. Trimming took 4 bases from V and 10 from J; bases not matched to a gene: 6. Germline V gives CDR1 SGHDT, CDR2 YYEEEE.

The chain combines TRBV15 with TRBJ1-4; D ambiguous. The germline V and J ends were trimmed by 1 base and 8 bases, with 5 bases remaining between them. Germline CDR1 and CDR2: LNHNV and YYDKDF (reference sequence). The CDR3 is made up of 12 amino acids. CDR3 protein: CATSRAGEKLFF. CDR3 sequence (DNA): TGTGCCACCAGCAGAGCCGGGGAAAAACTGTTTTTT.

This clone was observed a few times. CDR3 sequence (DNA): TGTGCCAGCAGCCACCGGGACAGGGAGGGCGGGGAGCTGTTTTTT. Its translation is CASSHRDREGGELFF. V and J are TRBV4-2 and TRBJ2-2; 9 bases are shared with TRBD1. Germline V gene sequence: CDR1 LGHNA, CDR2 YNFKEQ. The CDR3 covers 15 residues. V lost 3 bases, J lost 7 bases, and 6 bases stayed unmatched.

This clone was counted only a few times. This sample includes further DNA sequences coding for the same CDR3. V is TRBV5-4 and J is TRBJ1-5; no reliable D call. The CDR3 length is 13 residues. Germline CDR1 and CDR2: SGHNT and YYREEE (reference sequence). The germline V and J ends were trimmed by 0 bases and 5 bases, with 6 bases remaining between them. CDR3: CASSLDRDQPQHF. DNA for the CDR3: TGTGCCAGCAGCTTGGACAGAGATCAGCCCCAGCATTTT. Full variable domain (missing parts from reference TRBV5-4 and TRBJ1-5): ETGVTQSPTHLIKTRGQQVTLRCSSQSGHNTVSWYQQALGQGPQFIFQYYREEENGRGNFPPRFSGLQFPNYSSELNVNALELDDSALYLCASSLDRDQPQHFGDGTRLSIL.

This clone was observed once. The V gene is TRBV19, the J gene TRBJ2-7; D remains unclear. Trimming stripped 6 bases from V and 0 bases from J, with 12 bases between. Looked up from germline, CDR1 is LNHDA and CDR2 is SQIVND (reference sequence). The CDR3 contains 14 residues. CDR3 sequence: CASRAFSSSYEQYF. Written as DNA, the CDR3 is TGTGCCAGTAGGGCCTTTTCTAGCTCCTACGAGCAGTACTTC. Variable domain in full (rest from reference TRBV19 and TRBJ2-7): DGGITQSPKYLFRKEGQNVTLSCEQNLNHDAMYWYRQDPGQGLRLIYYSQIVNDFQKGDIAEGYSVSREKKESFPLTVTSAQKNPTAFYLCASRAFSSSYEQYFGPGTRLTVT.

This chain joins TRBV5-1 and TRBJ1-1, with a weak D call TRBD1 (5 bases). This CDR3 region has 14 residues. Germline V gene sequence: CDR1 SGHRS, CDR2 YFSETQ. V was cut by 1 base and J by 4 bases, with 11 bases left in between. The CDR3 here is CASSLSGVGTEAFF. In DNA, the CDR3 is TGCGCCAGCAGCTTGTCGGGGGTGGGCACTGAAGCTTTCTTT. Variable domain in full (rest from reference TRBV5-1 and TRBJ1-1): KAGVTQTPRYLIKTRGQQVTLSCSPISGHRSVSWYQQTPGQGLQFLFEYFSETQRNKGNFPGRFSGRQFSNSRSEMNVSTLELGDSALYLCASSLSGVGTEAFFGQGTRLTVV.

This clone was counted a single time. The genes are TRBV5-4 and TRBJ1-4; 7 nucleotides line up with TRBD1. In germline, CDR1 is SGHNT, CDR2 YYREEE (reference sequence). The CDR3 is 14 amino acids. V was clipped by 9 bases and J by 0 bases; unmatched bases: 5. In DNA, the CDR3 is TGTGCCACCGGACAGGCCCCAACTAATGAAAAACTGTTTTTT. Residues: CATGQAPTNEKLFF. Based on the CDR3 plus reference TRBV5-4 and TRBJ1-4, the full variable domain is ETGVTQSPTHLIKTRGQQVTLRCSSQSGHNTVSWYQQALGQGPQFIFQYYREEENGRGNFPPRFSGLQFPNYSSELNVNALELDDSALYLCATGQAPTNEKLFFGSGTQLSVL.

The chain carries TRBV7-9 and TRBJ2-3, with TRBD2 matching 12 bases. The germline V gene encodes CDR1 SEHNR and CDR2 FQNEAQ (reference sequence). The V gene end was trimmed by 5 bases and the J gene end by 8 bases; junction bases not matched to a gene: 5. The CDR3 spans 14 residues. Written as DNA, the CDR3 is TGTGCCAGCAGCCCTAGCGGGGGGGCTGGTACGCAGTATTTT. Its translation is CASSPSGGAGTQYF.

The chain recombines TRBV27 with TRBJ1-5; D gene uncertain. V shed 3 bases and J shed 0 bases, with 9 bases lying between them. Germline V gene lookup returns CDR1 MNHEY and CDR2 SMNVEV (reference sequence). The length of the CDR3 is 15 residues. The CDR3 region has the DNA TGTGCCAGCAGTTTCATAGGGAGTAGCAATCAGCCCCAGCATTTT. Protein product: CASSFIGSSNQPQHF.